A single sample is the source of the 12 T cell receptor beta chains below, sequenced in a study of chemoradiotherapy in HPV16-positive cancers. Repertoires were generated with immunoSEQ multiplex PCR, while TCRdb's copy carries only in-frame clones and drops some. The sample shows some 25,000 clones, approximately 94% of them seen only once. The sequencing here drew on blood, taken from a patient who underwent chemoradiotherapy. Receptors were obtained from a human donor with HPV-associated anogenital cancer.

The chain is built from TRBV30 and TRBJ2-4; TRBD2 aligns across 7 bases. This CDR3 has 15 amino acids. After removal of 1 base from V and 8 bases from J, the junction contained 11 bases not matched to a gene. Looked up from germline, CDR1 is GTSNPN and CDR2 is SVGIG (reference sequence). The CDR3 DNA reads as TGTGCCTGGAGTGATGGTGCAGGGAGGGTTGACATTCAGTACTTC. This sequence encodes CAWSDGAGRVDIQYF.

This clone was detected only a few times. This chain uses TRBV5-1 with TRBJ1-4, with a possible D match to TRBD1 (5 bases). This CDR3 is built from 17 residues. Germline values: CDR1 SGHRS, CDR2 YFSETQ. V was pared by 3 bases and J by 5 bases, with 20 bases between. CDR3 in amino acids: CASSSVRWDGENEKLFF. CDR3 nucleotide sequence: TGCGCCAGCAGCTCGGTAAGGTGGGACGGTGAGAATGAAAAACTGTTTTTT.

The rearrangement uses TRBV28 and TRBJ2-2, with TRBD1 matching over 11 bases. With V trimmed by 5 bases and J by 3 bases, 5 bases remained unmatched. The germline gives CDR1 MDHEN, CDR2 SYDVKM. The CDR3 covers 16 residues. The CDR3 nucleotides are TGTGCCAGCAGTCCGGGACAGGGGGGGTACACCGGGGAGCTGTTTTTT. This encodes CASSPGQGGYTGELFF.

The chain uses TRBV6-7 and TRBJ1-2; D uncertain. TRBV6-7 is annotated as an ORF whose role is uncertain. The CDR3 is 17 amino acids. V was cut by 6 bases and J by 4 bases, with 24 bases left in between. The DNA for the CDR3 is TGTGCCAGCAGGAATTTATTTCCGGGAGCATACTTCTATGGCTACACCTTC. Amino acid sequence: CASRNLFPGAYFYGYTF.

The chain uses TRBV9 and TRBJ2-1; D possibly corresponds to TRBD2 (5 bases). The CDR3 totals 15 residues. Germline lookup yields CDR1 SGDLS and CDR2 YYNGEE. V lost 0 bases, J lost 2 bases, and 9 bases lay in between. CDR3 loop: CASSVVSGTYNEQFF. For the CDR3, the DNA is TGTGCCAGCAGCGTAGTCAGCGGAACCTACAATGAGCAGTTCTTC.

The rearrangement joins TRBV18 to TRBJ2-7, with a possible D match to TRBD2 (5 bases). V was shortened by 1 base and J by 5 bases, with 12 bases between the two germline ends. CDR1 and CDR2 (germline): KGHSH, LQKENI. The CDR3 has 14 amino acids. The CDR3 reads CASSPLLGEHEQYF. The CDR3 region has the DNA TGTGCCAGCTCACCACTTCTTGGGGAGCACGAGCAGTACTTC.

The rearrangement links TRBV9 to TRBJ2-2; no definite D call. The CDR3 has 12 amino acids. The germline CDR1 and CDR2 sequences are SGDLS and YYNGEE. V dropped 3 bases and J dropped 3 bases, with 3 bases sitting between them. The DNA for the CDR3 is TGTGCCAGCAGCGGCGACACCGGGGAGCTGTTTTTT. Its translation is CASSGDTGELFF. Looking up the rest from reference TRBV9 and TRBJ2-2 gives the full variable domain: DSGVTQTPKHLITATGQRVTLRCSPRSGDLSVYWYQQSLDQGLQFLIQYYNGEERAKGNILERFSAQQFPDLHSELNLSSLELGDSALYFCASSGDTGELFFGEGSRLTVL.

V usage is TRBV15 and J usage is TRBJ2-2; D remains ambiguous. The CDR3 is 15 residues long. Germline-derived CDR1 and CDR2 are LNHNV and YYDKDF (reference sequence). Trimming took 0 bases from V and 6 from J, leaving 11 bases between them. The chain's CDR3 is CATSRDGFRSGELFF. In DNA, the CDR3 is TGTGCCACCAGCAGAGATGGATTTCGATCCGGGGAGCTGTTTTTT.

DNA of the CDR3: TGTGCCAGCAGCGCGACTAGCGGGGGTATACGTGAGCAGTTCTTC. Its translation: CASSATSGGIREQFF. V and J are TRBV2 and TRBJ2-1; 12 nucleotides align to TRBD2. The CDR3 loop spans 15 amino acids. J gave up 9 bases and V 6 bases, and 9 bases lay outside the gene matches. CDR1 SNHLY and CDR2 FYNNEI come from the germline V gene.

The chain joins TRBV4-1 to TRBJ2-7, with TRBD1 as a possible D gene (6 bases). Germline lookup yields CDR1 MGHRA and CDR2 YSYEKL. This CDR3 is 12 amino acids long. Trimming pared 2 bases from V and 6 bases from J, leaving 8 bases between. The CDR3 protein is CASSQWDTEQYF. DNA of the CDR3: TGCGCCAGCAGCCAATGGGACACCGAGCAGTACTTC.

This clone was seen more than once but under ten times. This sequence joins TRBV27 and TRBJ2-6; D is unresolved. V lost 1 base and J lost 1, with 5 bases in between. The CDR3 consists of 15 residues. Per germline, CDR1 MNHEY and CDR2 SMNVEV (reference sequence). The CDR3 region is CASSLYKSGANVLTF. CDR3 in DNA: TGTGCCAGCAGTTTATACAAATCTGGGGCCAACGTCCTGACTTTC.

The chain uses TRBV2 and TRBJ1-2; D is perhaps TRBD1 (5 bases). Germline lookup yields CDR1 SNHLY and CDR2 FYNNEI. This CDR3 region has 12 residues. The germline V and J ends were trimmed by 6 bases and 4 bases, with 9 bases remaining between them. The CDR3, as DNA: TGTGCCAGCAGGGAGGGACCCTATGGCTACACCTTC. This gives the protein CASREGPYGYTF. Together with reference TRBV2 and TRBJ1-2, the CDR3 gives the full variable domain: EPEVTQTPSHQVTQMGQEVILRCVPISNHLYFYWYRQILGQKVEFLVSFYNNEISEKSEIFDDQFSVERPDGSNFTLKIRSTKLEDSAMYFCASREGPYGYTFGSGTRLTVV.